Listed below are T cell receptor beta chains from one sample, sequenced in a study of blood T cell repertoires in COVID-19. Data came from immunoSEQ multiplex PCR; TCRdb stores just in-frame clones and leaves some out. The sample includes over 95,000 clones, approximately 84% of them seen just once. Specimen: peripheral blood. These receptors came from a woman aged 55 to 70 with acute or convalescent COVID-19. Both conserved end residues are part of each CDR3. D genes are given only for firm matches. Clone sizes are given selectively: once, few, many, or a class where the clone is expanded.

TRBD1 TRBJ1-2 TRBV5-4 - TGTGCCAGCAGCTTGGGATCCTCTAACAGGGGAAACTATGGCTACACCTTC CASSLGSSNRGNYGYTF
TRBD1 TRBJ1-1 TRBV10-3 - TGTGCCATAGACAGGGGTCAGGGGAACACTGAAGCTTTCTTT CAIDRGQGNTEAFF
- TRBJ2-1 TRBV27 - TGTGCCAGCAGTTTATCCGGGTTAGCTCCCTCCTACAATGAGCAGTTCTTC CASSLSGLAPSYNEQFF
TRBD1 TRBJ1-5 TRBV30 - TGTGCCTGGAGTTCAACAGGGGGCTGGGGTAGCAATCAGCCCCAGCATTTT CAWSSTGGWGSNQPQHF
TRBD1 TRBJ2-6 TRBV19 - TGTGCCAGCCAAAAAGAGGGACAGGCATACTCTGGGGCCAACGTCCTGACTTTC CASQKEGQAYSGANVLTF
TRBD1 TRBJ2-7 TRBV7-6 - TGTGCCAGCAGCTTGGATCAGGACAGGGTCGAGCAGTACTTC CASSLDQDRVEQYF
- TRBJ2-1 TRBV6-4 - TGTGCCAGCAGGGCTACTAGCTACAATGAGCAGTTCTTC CASRATSYNEQFF
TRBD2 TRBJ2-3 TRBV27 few TGTGCCAGCAGTCCCCAGGGACTAGCGGGGGGGCGGGACACAGATACGCAGTATTTT CASSPQGLAGGRDTDTQYF
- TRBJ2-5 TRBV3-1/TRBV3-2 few TGTGCCAGCAGCCAAGGGGTGGCCGGGGAGTACTTC CASSQGVAGEYF
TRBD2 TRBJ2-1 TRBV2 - TGTGCCAGCAGTGAAGGGGGGGGCTCCTACAATGAGCAGTTCTTC CASSEGGGSYNEQFF
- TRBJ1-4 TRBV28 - TGTGCCAGCAGTCCTGCCTTTGTGGGGCTTAATGAAAAACTGTTTTTT CASSPAFVGLNEKLFF
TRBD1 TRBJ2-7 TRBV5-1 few TGCGCCAGCAGCGACGGGACAGGGGGCCACGAGCAGTACTTC CASSDGTGGHEQYF
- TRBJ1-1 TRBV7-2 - TGTGCCAGCAGCGCCCGTCGGGGAGGTGAAGCTTTCTTT CASSARRGGEAFF
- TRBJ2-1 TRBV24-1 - TGTGCCACCAAGGGGATCCACAATGAGCAGTTCTTC CATKGIHNEQFF
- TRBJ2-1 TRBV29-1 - TGCAGCGGAGTGGAGAATGAGCAGTTCTTC CSGVENEQFF
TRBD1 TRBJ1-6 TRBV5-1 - TGCGCCAGCAGCCCGGACAGGATGAATTCACCCCTCCACTTT CASSPDRMNSPLHF
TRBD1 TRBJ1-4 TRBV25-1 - TGTGCCAGCAGACAACAGGGGGCAACTAATGAAAAACTGTTTTTT CASRQQGATNEKLFF
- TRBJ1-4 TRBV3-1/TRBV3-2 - TGTGCCAGCTCTCCTTTTGCAACTAATGAAAAACTGTTTTTT CASSPFATNEKLFF
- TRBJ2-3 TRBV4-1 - TGCGCCAGCAGCCAAGATACGAGAACAGATACGCAGTATTTT CASSQDTRTDTQYF
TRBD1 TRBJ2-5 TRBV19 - TGTGCCAGTAGCGGGACAGCTGTGGAGACCCAGTACTTC CASSGTAVETQYF
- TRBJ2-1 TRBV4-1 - TGCGCCAGCAGCCAAGGCGGCTACAATGAGCAGTTCTTC CASSQGGYNEQFF
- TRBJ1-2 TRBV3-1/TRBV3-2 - TGTGCCAGCAGCCCTCGGGACACTGCTAACTATGGCTACACCTTC CASSPRDTANYGYTF
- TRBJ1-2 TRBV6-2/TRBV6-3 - TGTGCCAGCAGTTACCCCAGGGAAGGCGATGGCTACACCTTC CASSYPREGDGYTF
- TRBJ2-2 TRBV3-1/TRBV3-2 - TGTGCCAGCAGTAAAACCCACAGGGTCGGGGAGCTGTTTTTT CASSKTHRVGELFF
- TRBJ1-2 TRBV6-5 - TGTGCCAGCAGCCCGCCGACGGAACGGGGCTATGGCTACACCTTC CASSPPTERGYGYTF
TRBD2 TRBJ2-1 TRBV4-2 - TGTGCCAGCAGCCCAACTAGCGGACGACGCAATGAGCAGTTCTTC CASSPTSGRRNEQFF
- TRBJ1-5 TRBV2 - TGTGCCAGCAAGGAGGGGCAGGGCAATCAGCCCCAGCATTTT CASKEGQGNQPQHF
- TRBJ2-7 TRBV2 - TGTGCCAGCGGGAGCGGACGTACCTACGAGCAGTACTTC CASGSGRTYEQYF
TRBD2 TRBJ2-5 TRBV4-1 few TGCGCCAGCAGCCAAGATCTTAGGGCGGGGGGGCCACAAGAGACCCAGTACTTC CASSQDLRAGGPQETQYF
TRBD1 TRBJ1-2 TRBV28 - TGTGCCAGCAGTTTATCCCTCCAAGGACAGGGGGCGAGCTACACCTTC CASSLSLQGQGASYTF
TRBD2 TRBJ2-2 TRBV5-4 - TGTGCCAGCAGCTTGTCGGGACTAGTAGTCGGGGAGCTGTTTTTT CASSLSGLVVGELFF
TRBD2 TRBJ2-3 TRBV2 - TGTGCCAGCGCAGAAAGGTCCCTAGCGGGGTCAAATACGCAGTATTTT CASAERSLAGSNTQYF
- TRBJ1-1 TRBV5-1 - TGCGCCAGCAGCTTGGAAGGCGCAGCCTCTAGGATGAACACTGAAGCTTTCTTT CASSLEGAASRMNTEAFF
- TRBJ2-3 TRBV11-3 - TGTGCCAGCTCGGGCCAGGGAAAGGGAACAGATACGCAGTATTTT CASSGQGKGTDTQYF
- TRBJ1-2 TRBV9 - TGTGCCAGCAGCGTTGGCGGAAGTTATGGCTACACCTTC CASSVGGSYGYTF
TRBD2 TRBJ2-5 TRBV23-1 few TGCGCCAGCAGTCAATCGACTAGCGGGGAAGAGACCCAGTACTTC CASSQSTSGEETQYF
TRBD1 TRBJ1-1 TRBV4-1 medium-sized TGCGCCAGCAGCCAAAGAACTCGTCAGGGGGGTATGAACACTGAAGCTTTCTTT CASSQRTRQGGMNTEAFF
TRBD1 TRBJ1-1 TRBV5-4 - TGTGCCAGCAGGATACAGGGGGAGGACACTGAAGCTTTCTTT CASRIQGEDTEAFF
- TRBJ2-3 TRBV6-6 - TGTGCCTCCAGGGGGGCGGGGACCCAGTCTACGCAGTATTTT CASRGAGTQSTQYF
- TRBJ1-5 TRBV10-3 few TGTGCCATCAGTGAGTCAGCGGGAGAAGTTCAGCCCCAGCATTTT CAISESAGEVQPQHF